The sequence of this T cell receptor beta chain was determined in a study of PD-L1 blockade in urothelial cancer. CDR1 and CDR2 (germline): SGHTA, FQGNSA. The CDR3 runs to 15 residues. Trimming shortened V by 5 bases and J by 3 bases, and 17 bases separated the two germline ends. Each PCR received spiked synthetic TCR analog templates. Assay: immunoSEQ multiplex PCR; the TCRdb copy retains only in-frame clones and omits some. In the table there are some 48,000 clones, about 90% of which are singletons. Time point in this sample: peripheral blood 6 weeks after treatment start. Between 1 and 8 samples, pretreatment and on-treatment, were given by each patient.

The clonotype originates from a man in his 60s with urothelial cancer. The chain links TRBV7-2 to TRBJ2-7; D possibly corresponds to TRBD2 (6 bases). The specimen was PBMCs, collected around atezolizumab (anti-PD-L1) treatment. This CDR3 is CASSPRRAGHYEQYF. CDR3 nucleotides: TGTGCCAGCAGCCCGAGGAGGGCGGGCCACTACGAGCAGTACTTC.